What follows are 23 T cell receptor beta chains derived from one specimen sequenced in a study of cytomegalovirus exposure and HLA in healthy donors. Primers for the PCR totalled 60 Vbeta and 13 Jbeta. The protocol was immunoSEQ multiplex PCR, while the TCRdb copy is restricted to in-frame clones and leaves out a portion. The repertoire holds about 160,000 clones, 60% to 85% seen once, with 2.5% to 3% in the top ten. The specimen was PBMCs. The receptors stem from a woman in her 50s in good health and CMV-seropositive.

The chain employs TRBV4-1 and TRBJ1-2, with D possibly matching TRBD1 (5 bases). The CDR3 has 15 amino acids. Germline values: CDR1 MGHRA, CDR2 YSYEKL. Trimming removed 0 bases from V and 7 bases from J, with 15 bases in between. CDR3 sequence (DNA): TGCGCCAGCAGCCAAGACGGGGCGGGGTATGGTGGCTACACCTTC. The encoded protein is CASSQDGAGYGGYTF.

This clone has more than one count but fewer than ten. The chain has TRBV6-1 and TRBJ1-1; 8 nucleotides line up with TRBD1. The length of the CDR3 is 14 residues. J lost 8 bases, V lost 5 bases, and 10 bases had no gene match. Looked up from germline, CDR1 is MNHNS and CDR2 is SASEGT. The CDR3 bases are TGTGCCAGCAGTACTTACCCCGGACAGGGCGAAGCTTTCTTT. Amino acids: CASSTYPGQGEAFF.

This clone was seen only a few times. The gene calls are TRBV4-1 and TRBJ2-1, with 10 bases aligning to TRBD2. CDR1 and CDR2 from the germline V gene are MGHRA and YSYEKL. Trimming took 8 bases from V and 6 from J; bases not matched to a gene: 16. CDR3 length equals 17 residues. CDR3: CASSTKGVLAGINEQFF. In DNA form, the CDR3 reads TGCGCCAGCTCAACGAAGGGGGTACTAGCGGGGATCAATGAGCAGTTCTTC.

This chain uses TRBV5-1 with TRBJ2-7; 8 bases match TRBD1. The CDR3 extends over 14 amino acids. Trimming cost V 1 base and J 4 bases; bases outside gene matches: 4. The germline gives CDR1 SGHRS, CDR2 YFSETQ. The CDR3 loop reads CASSLRQGWYEQYF. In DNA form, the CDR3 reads TGCGCCAGCAGCTTGCGACAGGGGTGGTACGAGCAGTACTTC.

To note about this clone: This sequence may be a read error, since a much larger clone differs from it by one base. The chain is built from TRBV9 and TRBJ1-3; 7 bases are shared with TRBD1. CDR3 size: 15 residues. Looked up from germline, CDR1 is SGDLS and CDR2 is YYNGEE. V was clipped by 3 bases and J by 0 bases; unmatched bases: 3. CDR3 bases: TGTGCCAGCAGCGCGGGACAGCACTCTGGAAACACCATATATTTT. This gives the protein CASSAGQHSGNTIYF.

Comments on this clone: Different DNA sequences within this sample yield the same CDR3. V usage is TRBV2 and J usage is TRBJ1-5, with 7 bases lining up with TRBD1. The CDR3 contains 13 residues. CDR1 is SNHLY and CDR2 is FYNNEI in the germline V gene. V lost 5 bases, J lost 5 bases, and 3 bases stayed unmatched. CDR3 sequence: CASSLDRDQPQHF. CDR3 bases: TGTGCCAGCAGTCTTGACAGGGATCAGCCCCAGCATTTT. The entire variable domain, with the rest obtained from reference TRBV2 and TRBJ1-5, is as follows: EPEVTQTPSHQVTQMGQEVILRCVPISNHLYFYWYRQILGQKVEFLVSFYNNEISEKSEIFDDQFSVERPDGSNFTLKIRSTKLEDSAMYFCASSLDRDQPQHFGDGTRLSIL.

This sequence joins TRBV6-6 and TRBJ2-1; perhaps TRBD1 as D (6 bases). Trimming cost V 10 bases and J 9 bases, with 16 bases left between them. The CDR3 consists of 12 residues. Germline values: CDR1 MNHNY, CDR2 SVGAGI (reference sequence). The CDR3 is CATRFLGGEQFF. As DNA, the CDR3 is TGTGCCACCAGATTTCTAGGGGGTGAGCAGTTCTTC.

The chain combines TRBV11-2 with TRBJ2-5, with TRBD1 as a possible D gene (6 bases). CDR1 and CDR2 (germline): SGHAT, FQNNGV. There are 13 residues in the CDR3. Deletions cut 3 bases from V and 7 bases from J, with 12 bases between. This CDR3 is CASSLNREGTQYF. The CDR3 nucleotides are TGTGCCAGCAGCTTGAACAGGGAAGGGACCCAGTACTTC.

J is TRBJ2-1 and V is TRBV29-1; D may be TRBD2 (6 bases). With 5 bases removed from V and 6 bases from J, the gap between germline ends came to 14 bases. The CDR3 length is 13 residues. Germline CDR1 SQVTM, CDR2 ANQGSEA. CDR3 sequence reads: CSVSPQGGNEQFF. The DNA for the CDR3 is TGCAGCGTTTCCCCGCAGGGAGGCAATGAGCAGTTCTTC.

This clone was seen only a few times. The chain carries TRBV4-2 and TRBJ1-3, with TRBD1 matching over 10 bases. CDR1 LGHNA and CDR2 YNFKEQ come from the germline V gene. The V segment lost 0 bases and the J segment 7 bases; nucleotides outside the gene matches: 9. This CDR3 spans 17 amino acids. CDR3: CASSQEPRRTGGNTIYF. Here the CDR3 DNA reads TGTGCCAGCAGCCAAGAGCCCCGTAGGACAGGGGGGAACACCATATATTTT.

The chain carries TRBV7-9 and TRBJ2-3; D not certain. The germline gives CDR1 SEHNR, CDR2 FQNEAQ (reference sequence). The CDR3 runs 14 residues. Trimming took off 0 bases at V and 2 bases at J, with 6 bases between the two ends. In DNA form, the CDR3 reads TGTGCCAGCAGCTTAGCCACAGACACAGATACGCAGTATTTT. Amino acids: CASSLATDTDTQYF.

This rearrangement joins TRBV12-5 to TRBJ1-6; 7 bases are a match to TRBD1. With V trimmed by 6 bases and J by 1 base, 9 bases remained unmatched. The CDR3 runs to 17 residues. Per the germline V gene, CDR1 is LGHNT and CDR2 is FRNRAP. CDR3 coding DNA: TGTGCTAGTGGAGTTACAGGGGCGGGATCCTATAATTCACCCCTCCACTTT. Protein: CASGVTGAGSYNSPLHF.

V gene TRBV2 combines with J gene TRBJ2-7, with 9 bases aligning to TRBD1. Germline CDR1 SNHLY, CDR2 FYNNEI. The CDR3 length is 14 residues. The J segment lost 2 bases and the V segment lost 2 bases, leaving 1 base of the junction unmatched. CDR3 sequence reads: CASSETGGAYEQYF. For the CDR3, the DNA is TGTGCCAGCAGTGAAACAGGGGGCGCCTACGAGCAGTACTTC.

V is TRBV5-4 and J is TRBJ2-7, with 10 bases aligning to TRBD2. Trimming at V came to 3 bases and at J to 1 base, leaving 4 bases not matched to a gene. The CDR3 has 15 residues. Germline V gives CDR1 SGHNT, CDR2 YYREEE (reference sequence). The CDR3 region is CASSSRTSGSYEQYF. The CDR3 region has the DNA TGTGCCAGCAGCTCAAGGACTAGCGGTTCCTACGAGCAGTACTTC.

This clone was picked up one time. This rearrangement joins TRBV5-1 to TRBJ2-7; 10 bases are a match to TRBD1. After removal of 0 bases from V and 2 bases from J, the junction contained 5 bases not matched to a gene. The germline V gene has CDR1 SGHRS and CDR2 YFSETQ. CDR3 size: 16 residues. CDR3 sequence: CASSLGGTGDAYEQYF. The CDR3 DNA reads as TGCGCCAGCAGCTTGGGGGGGACAGGGGATGCCTACGAGCAGTACTTC. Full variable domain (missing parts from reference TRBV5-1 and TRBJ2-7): KAGVTQTPRYLIKTRGQQVTLSCSPISGHRSVSWYQQTPGQGLQFLFEYFSETQRNKGNFPGRFSGRQFSNSRSEMNVSTLELGDSALYLCASSLGGTGDAYEQYFGPGTRLTVT.

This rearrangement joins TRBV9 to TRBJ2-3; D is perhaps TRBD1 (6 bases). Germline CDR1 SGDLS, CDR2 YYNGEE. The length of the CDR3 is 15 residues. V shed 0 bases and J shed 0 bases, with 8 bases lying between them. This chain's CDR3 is CASSVGTASTDTQYF. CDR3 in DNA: TGTGCCAGCAGCGTAGGGACAGCTAGCACAGATACGCAGTATTTT.

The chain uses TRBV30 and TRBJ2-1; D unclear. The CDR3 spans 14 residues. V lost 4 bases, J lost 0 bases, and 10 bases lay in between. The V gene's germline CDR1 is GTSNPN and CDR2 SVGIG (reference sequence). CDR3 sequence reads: CAWMAGNSYNEQFF. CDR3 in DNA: TGTGCCTGGATGGCTGGCAACTCCTACAATGAGCAGTTCTTC. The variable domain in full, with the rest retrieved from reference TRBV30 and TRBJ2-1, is SQTIHQWPATLVQPVGSPLSLECTVEGTSNPNLYWYRQAAGRGLQLLFYSVGIGQISSEVPQNLSASRPQDRQFILSSKKLLLSDSGFYLCAWMAGNSYNEQFFGPGTRLTVL.

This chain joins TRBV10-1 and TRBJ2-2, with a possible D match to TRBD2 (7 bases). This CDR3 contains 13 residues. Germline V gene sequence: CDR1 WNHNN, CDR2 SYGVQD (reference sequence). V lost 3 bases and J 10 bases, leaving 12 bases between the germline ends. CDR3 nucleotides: TGCGCCAGCAGTGATCGGGGGGCGTTGGAGCTGTTTTTT. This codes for CASSDRGALELFF.

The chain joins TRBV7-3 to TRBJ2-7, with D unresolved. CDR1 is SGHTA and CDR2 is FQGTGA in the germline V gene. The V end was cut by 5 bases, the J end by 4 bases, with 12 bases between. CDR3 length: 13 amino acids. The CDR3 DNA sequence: TGTGCCAGCAGCCCCCGGTCGGGTTACGAGCAGTACTTC. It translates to CASSPRSGYEQYF.

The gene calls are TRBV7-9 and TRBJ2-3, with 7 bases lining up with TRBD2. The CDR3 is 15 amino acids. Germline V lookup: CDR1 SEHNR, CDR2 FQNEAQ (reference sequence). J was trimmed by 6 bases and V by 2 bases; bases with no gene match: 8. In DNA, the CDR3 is TGTGCCAGCAGCTTATGGGAGGGGACCGGCGATACGCAGTATTTT. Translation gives CASSLWEGTGDTQYF.

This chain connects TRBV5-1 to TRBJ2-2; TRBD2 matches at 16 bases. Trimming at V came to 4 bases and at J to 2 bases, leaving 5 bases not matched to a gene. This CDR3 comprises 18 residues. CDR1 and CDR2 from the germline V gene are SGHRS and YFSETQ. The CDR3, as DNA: TGCGCCAGCAGCCTGGGACTAGCGGGGGGGATAAACACCGGGGAGCTGTTTTTT. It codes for CASSLGLAGGINTGELFF.

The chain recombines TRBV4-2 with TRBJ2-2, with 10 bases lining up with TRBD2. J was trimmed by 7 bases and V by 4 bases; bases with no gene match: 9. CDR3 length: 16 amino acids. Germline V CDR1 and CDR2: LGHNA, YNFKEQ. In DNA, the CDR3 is TGTGCCAGCAGCCGAGAAGCGGGGGGGCCAGACGGGGAGCTGTTTTTT. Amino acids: CASSREAGGPDGELFF.

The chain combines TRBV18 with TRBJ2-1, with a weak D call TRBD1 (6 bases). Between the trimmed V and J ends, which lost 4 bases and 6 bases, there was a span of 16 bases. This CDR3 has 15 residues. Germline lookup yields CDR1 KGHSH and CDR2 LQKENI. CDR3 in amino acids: CASSQEYQQGNEQFF. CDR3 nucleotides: TGTGCCAGCTCACAAGAATATCAACAGGGCAATGAGCAGTTCTTC.